The source of this T cell receptor beta chain is a study of neurological immune-mediated disorders. Overall study results and limits: The most TCR clonal expansion was seen in HTLV-1-associated myelopathy, and the least was seen in multiple sclerosis, which fell below healthy controls.

Synthesis of cDNA was accomplished via 5'RACE employing 10-nucleotide random UMIs. In TCRdb, the 5' RACE reads were re-called with MiXCR into one record per CDR3 protein. The sample has 15,000 to 20,000 distinct CDR3 sequences; roughly 2.7% are singletons. This clonotype was counted at least ten times. Its target is not known. The clonotype was recovered from a woman under 30 with multiple sclerosis. Sequenced sample: PBMCs.

The CDR3 region is CASSSGQLQETQYF. Written as DNA, the CDR3 is TGTGCCAGCAGCTCGGGACAGCTACAAGAGACCCAGTACTTC. The rearrangement links TRBV5-5 to TRBJ2-5; 7 bases are a match to TRBD1. This CDR3 contains 14 residues. The V gene end was trimmed by 3 bases and the J gene end by 2 bases; junction bases not matched to a gene: 4. Germline V gene sequence: CDR1 SGHKS, CDR2 YYEKEE (reference sequence).